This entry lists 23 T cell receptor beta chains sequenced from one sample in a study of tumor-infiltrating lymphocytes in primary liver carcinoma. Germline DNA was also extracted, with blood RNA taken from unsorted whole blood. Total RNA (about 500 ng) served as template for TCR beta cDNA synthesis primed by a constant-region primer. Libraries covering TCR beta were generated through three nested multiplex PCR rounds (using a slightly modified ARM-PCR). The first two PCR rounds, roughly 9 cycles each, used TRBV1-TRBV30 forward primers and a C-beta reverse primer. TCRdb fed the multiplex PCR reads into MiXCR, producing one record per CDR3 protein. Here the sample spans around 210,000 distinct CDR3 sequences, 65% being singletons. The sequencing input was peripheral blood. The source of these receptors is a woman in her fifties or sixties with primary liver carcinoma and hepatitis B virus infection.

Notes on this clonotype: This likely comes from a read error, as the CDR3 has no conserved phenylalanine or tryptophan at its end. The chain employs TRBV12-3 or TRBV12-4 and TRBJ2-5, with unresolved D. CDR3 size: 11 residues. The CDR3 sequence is CASSFYETQYV. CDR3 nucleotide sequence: TGTGCCAGTAGTTTCTACGAGACCCAGTACGTC.

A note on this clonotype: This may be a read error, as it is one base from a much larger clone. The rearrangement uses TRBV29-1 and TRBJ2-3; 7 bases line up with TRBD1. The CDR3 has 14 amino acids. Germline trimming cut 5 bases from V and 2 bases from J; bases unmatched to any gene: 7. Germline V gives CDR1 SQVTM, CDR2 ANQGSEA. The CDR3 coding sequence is TGCAGCGTTCGGACAGGCCCTAACACAGATACGCAGTATTTT. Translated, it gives CSVRTGPNTDTQYF.

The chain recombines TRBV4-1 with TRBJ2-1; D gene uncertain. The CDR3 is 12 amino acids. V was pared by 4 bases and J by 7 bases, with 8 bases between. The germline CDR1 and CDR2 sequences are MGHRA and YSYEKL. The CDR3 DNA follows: TGCGCCAGCAGCCGAACACAAAATGAGCAGTTCTTC. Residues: CASSRTQNEQFF.

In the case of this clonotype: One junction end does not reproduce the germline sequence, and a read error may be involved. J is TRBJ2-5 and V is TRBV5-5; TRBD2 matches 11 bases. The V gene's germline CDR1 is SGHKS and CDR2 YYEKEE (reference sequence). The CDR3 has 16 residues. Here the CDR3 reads CASSPETSGNEETQYF. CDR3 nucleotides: TGTGCCAGCAGCCCAGAGACTAGCGGGAATGAAGAGACACAGTACTTC.

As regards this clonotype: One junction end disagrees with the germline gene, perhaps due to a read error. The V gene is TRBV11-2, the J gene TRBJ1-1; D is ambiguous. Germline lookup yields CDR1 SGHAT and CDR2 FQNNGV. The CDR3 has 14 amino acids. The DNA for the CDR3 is TGTGCCAGCAGCTTTCTCTACAAGAACACTGAAGGTTTCTTC. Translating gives CASSFLYKNTEGFF. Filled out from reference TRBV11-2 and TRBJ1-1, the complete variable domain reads EAGVAQSPRYKIIEKRQSVAFWCNPISGHATLYWYQQILGQGPKLLIQFQNNGVVDDSQLPKDRFSAERLKGVDSTLKIQPAKLEDSAVYLCASSFLYKNTEGFFGQGTRLTVV.

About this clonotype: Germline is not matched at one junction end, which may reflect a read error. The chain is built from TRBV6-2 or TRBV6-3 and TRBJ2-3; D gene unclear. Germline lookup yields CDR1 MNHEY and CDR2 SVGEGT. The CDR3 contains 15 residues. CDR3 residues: CASSYAETRTDMQYF. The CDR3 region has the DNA TGTGCCAGCAGTTACGCGGAAACCCGTACAGATATGCAGTATTTT.

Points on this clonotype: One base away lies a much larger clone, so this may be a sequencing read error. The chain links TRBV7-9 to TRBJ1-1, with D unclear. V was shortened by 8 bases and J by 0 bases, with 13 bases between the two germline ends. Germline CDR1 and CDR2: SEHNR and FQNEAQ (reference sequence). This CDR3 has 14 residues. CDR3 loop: CASGLTAMNTEAFF. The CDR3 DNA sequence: TGTGCCAGCGGCCTCACGGCGATGAACACTGAAGCTTTCTTT.

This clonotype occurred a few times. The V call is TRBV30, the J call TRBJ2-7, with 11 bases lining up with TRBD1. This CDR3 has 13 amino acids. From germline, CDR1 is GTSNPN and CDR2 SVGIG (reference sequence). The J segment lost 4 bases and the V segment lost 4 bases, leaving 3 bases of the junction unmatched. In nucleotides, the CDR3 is TGTGCCTGGAAGGACAGGGGGCGGTACGAGCAGTACTTC. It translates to CAWKDRGRYEQYF.

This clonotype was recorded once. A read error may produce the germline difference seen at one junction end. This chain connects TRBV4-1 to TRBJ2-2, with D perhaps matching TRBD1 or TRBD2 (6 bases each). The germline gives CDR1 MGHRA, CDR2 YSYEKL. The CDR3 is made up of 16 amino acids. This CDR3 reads CASSQETGLDTGGLFF. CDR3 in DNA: TGCGCCAGTAGCCAAGAGACAGGTTTGGACACCGGGGGGCTGTTTTTT.

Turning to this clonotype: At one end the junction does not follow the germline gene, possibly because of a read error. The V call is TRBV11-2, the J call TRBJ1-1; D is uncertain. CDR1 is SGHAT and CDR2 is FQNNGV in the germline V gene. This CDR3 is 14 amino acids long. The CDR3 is CASSLARENTEAFF. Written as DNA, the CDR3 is TGTGCCAGTAGCTTAGCGCGGGAGAACACTGAAGCTTTCTTT.

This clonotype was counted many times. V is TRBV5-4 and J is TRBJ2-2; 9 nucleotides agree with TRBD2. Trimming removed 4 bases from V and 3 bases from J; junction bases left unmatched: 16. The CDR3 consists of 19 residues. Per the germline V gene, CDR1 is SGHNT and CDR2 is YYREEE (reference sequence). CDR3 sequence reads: CASSLQVWTSDLHTGELFF. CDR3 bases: TGTGCCAGCAGCCTCCAGGTGTGGACTAGCGACCTCCACACCGGGGAGCTGTTTTTT.

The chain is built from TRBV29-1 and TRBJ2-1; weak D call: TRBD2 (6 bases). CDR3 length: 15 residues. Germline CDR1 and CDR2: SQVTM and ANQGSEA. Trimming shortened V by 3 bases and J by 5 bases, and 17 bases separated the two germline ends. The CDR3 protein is CSVEGGLDSDNEQFF. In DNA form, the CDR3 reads TGCAGCGTTGAGGGGGGACTCGACTCTGACAATGAGCAGTTCTTC.

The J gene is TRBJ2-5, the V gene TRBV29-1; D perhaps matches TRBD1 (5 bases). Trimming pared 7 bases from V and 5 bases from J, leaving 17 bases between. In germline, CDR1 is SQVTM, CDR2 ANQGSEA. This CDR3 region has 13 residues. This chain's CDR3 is CSAFRGPPETQYF. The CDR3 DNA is TGCAGCGCTTTTAGGGGCCCCCCTGAGACCCAGTACTTC.

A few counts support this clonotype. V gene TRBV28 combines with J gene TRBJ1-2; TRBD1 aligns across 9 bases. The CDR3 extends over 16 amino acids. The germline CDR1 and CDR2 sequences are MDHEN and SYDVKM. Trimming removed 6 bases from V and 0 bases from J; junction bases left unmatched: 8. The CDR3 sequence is CASRNTGGDSNYGYTF. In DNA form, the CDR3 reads TGTGCCAGCAGGAATACAGGGGGCGATTCTAACTATGGCTACACCTTC.

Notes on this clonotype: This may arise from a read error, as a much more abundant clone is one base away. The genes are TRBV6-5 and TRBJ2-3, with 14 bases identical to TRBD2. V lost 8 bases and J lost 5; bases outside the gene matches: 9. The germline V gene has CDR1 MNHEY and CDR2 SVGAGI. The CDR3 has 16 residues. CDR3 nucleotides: TGTGCCAGCGGCCGGACTAGCGGGAGGTTGGGAGATACGCAGTATTTT. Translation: CASGRTSGRLGDTQYF.

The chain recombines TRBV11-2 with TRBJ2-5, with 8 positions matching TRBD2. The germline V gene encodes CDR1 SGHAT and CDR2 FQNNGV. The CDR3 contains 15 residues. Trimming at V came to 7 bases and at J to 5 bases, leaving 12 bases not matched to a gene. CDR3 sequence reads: CASNIRGGWGETQYF. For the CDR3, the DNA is TGTGCCAGCAACATACGGGGGGGGTGGGGGGAGACCCAGTACTTC. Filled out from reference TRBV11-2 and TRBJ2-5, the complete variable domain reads EAGVAQSPRYKIIEKRQSVAFWCNPISGHATLYWYQQILGQGPKLLIQFQNNGVVDDSQLPKDRFSAERLKGVDSTLKIQPAKLEDSAVYLCASNIRGGWGETQYFGPGTRLLVL.

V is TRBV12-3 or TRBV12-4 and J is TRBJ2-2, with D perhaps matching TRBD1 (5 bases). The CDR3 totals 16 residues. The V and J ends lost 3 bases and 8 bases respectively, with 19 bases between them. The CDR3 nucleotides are TGTGCCAGCAGTTTCAACAGGCCGGCCGATAGGGGGGAGCTGTTTTTT. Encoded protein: CASSFNRPADRGELFF.

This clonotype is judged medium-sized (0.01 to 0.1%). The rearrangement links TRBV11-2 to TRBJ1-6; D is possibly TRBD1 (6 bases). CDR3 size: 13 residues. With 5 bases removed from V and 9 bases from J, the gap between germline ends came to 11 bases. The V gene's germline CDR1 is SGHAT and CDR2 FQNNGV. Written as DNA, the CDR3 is TGTGCCAGCAGCCTACGACAGGTTTCACCCCTCCACTTT. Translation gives CASSLRQVSPLHF.

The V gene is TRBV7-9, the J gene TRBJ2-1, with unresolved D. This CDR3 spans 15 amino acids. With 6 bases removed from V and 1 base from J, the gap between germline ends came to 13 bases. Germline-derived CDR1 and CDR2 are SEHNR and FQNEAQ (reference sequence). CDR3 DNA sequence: TGTGCCAGCAGTGCCGGCAAGGCTTCCTACAATGAGCAGTTCTTC. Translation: CASSAGKASYNEQFF.

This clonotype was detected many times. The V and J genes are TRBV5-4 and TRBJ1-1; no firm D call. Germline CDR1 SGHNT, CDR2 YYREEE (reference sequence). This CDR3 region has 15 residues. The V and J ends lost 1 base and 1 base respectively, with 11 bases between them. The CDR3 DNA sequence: TGTGCCAGCAGCTTGTATCAGAGGAGGAACACTGAAGCTTTCTTT. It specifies CASSLYQRRNTEAFF.

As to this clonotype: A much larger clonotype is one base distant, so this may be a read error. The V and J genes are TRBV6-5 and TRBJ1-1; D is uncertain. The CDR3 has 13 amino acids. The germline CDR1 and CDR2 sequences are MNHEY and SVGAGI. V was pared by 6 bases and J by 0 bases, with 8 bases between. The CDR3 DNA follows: TGTGCCAGCAGACGGAACATGAACACTGAAGCTTTCTTT. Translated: CASRRNMNTEAFF.

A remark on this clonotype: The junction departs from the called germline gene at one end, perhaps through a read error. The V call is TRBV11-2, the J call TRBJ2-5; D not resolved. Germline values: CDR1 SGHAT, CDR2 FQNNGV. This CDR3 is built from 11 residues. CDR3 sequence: CAGSAGDTQYF. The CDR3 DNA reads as TGTGCCGGCAGCGCAGGAGATACCCAGTACTTC.

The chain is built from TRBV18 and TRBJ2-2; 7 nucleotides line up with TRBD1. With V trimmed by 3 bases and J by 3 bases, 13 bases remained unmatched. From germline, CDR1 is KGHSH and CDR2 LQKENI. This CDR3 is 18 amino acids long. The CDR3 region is CASSPVPQGSIYTGELFF. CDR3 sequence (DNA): TGTGCCAGCTCACCGGTTCCACAGGGGTCTATCTACACCGGGGAGCTGTTTTTT.